These 18 T cell receptor beta chains originate from one sample sequenced in a study of T cells in Graves' hyperthyroidism and ophthalmopathy. RNA transcripts were the template for amplifying TCR beta CDR3 regions. The HTBI primer set served for first-round RT-PCR of the TCR CDR3. In TCRdb, the multiplex PCR reads were re-called with MiXCR into one record per CDR3 protein. The table lists a few hundred thousand distinct CDR3 sequences, about 15% of them singletons. Sequencing used blood. The origin of the receptors is a woman aged 40 to 55 with Graves' hyperthyroidism.

V usage is TRBV2 and J usage is TRBJ1-6; weak D call: TRBD1 (6 bases). The V gene's germline CDR1 is SNHLY and CDR2 FYNNEI. V lost 4 bases to trimming and J lost 0 bases, with 13 bases between them. The CDR3 is 17 residues long. CDR3: CASSAQGPSSYNSPLHF. The CDR3 nucleotides read TGTGCCAGCAGTGCCCAGGGGCCCAGCTCCTATAATTCACCCCTCCACTTT.

This clonotype turned up a few times. V gene TRBV3-1 combines with J gene TRBJ2-7, with 7 bases identical to TRBD2. CDR3 length: 14 residues. V was clipped by 3 bases and J by 6 bases; unmatched bases: 8. Germline values: CDR1 LGHDT, CDR2 YNNKEL (reference sequence). The CDR3 loop reads CASSQDGRITEQYF. The CDR3 coding sequence is TGTGCCAGCAGCCAGGACGGGAGGATTACCGAGCAGTACTTC.

Ten or more counts support this clonotype. The CDR3 DNA is TGTGCCAGCAGTTCCCGGGGGGGCGGGAACTACGAGCAGTACTTC. Protein product: CASSSRGGGNYEQYF. V usage is TRBV27 and J usage is TRBJ2-7; 8 bases agree with TRBD2. The junction had 8 bases not matched to a gene; V was cut back by 4 bases and J by 3 bases. CDR3 length: 15 amino acids. Looked up from germline, CDR1 is MNHEY and CDR2 is SMNVEV (reference sequence).

This clonotype occurred many times. The chain recombines TRBV5-1 with TRBJ2-2, with a weak D call TRBD2 (6 bases). V was cut by 4 bases and J by 9 bases, with 16 bases left in between. This CDR3 has 14 amino acids. CDR1 and CDR2 (germline): SGHRS, YFSETQ. The CDR3 sequence is CASSGTTGLRELFF. The CDR3 nucleotides read TGCGCCAGCAGCGGAACAACGGGACTCAGGGAGCTGTTTTTT.

This clonotype was found once. This chain uses TRBV19 with TRBJ2-3; 10 bases match TRBD1. The germline V gene encodes CDR1 LNHDA and CDR2 SQIVND (reference sequence). Trimming cost V 5 bases and J 0 bases; bases outside gene matches: 8. CDR3 length: 17 residues. CDR3 nucleotide sequence: TGTGCCAGTAGTCCCCGGGACAGGGGAACTAGCACAGATACGCAGTATTTT. This encodes CASSPRDRGTSTDTQYF.

Ten or more counts support this clonotype. This chain uses TRBV28 with TRBJ1-2; the match to TRBD1 covers 9 bases. Trimming took 6 bases from V and 8 from J; bases not matched to a gene: 7. Germline values: CDR1 MDHEN, CDR2 SYDVKM. The CDR3 spans 13 residues. The CDR3 nucleotides read TGTGCCAGCAGCCGCGGACAGGGGCGGGGCTACACCTTC. It is translated as CASSRGQGRGYTF.

This clonotype has at least ten counts. CDR3 DNA: TGTGCCAGCAGTTTAGAAGGAGGTCGAGCTAACTATGGCTACACCTTC. This encodes CASSLEGGRANYGYTF. The chain joins TRBV12-3 or TRBV12-4 to TRBJ1-2; D not certain. This CDR3 contains 16 residues. Trimming removed 1 base from V and 0 bases from J, with 12 bases in between.

This clonotype was counted only a few times. This may stem from a read error, because a much larger clone lies one nucleotide away. V and J are TRBV24-1 and TRBJ2-2; no definite D call. The CDR3 totals 14 residues. Germline CDR1 is KGHDR and CDR2 is SFDVKD. As DNA, the CDR3 is TGTGCCGCCAGTGATTTGAGAAAGGGCGGGGAGCTGTTTTTT. Amino acid sequence: CAASDLRKGGELFF.

This clonotype was observed once. A much larger clone lies one base from this, so it may be a read error. The V gene is TRBV7-3, the J gene TRBJ2-7, with 10 nucleotides matching TRBD2. CDR3 length: 15 amino acids. V trimming: 2 bases; J trimming: 7 bases; junction bases outside the gene matches: 8. Looked up from germline, CDR1 is SGHTA and CDR2 is FQGTGA. CDR3 region: CASSLGAGGPGEQYF. The CDR3 DNA reads as TGTGCCAGCAGCTTAGGAGCGGGAGGGCCCGGTGAGCAGTACTTC.

Only a few counts were recorded for this clonotype. The chain is built from TRBV6-2 or TRBV6-3 and TRBJ2-1; unclear D gene. V shed 7 bases and J shed 9 bases, with 13 bases lying between them. From germline, CDR1 is MNHEY and CDR2 SVGEGT. There are 12 residues in the CDR3. The CDR3 spells CASTYGTTEQFF. CDR3 nucleotides: TGTGCCAGCACCTACGGTACTACTGAGCAGTTCTTC.

This clonotype was recorded many times. The chain recombines TRBV11-2 with TRBJ1-1; TRBD1 might be the D (6 bases). The CDR3 is 15 residues long. Germline loops: CDR1 SGHAT, CDR2 FQNNGV. Trimming cost V 5 bases and J 1 base, with 14 bases left between them. CDR3 sequence (DNA): TGTGCCAGCAGCCGTCCCCGGGGGGCGAACACTGAAGCTTTCTTT. Its protein product is CASSRPRGANTEAFF.

The chain combines TRBV19 with TRBJ1-1; 8 bases match TRBD1. In germline, CDR1 is LNHDA, CDR2 SQIVND (reference sequence). With 10 bases clipped from V and 5 bases from J, the junction kept 6 bases outside the gene matches. This CDR3 is 12 amino acids long. The CDR3 here is CATQTGDTEAFF. DNA for the CDR3: TGTGCCACCCAGACAGGGGATACTGAAGCTTTCTTT. Full variable domain (remainder filled in from reference TRBV19 and TRBJ1-1): DGGITQSPKYLFRKEGQNVTLSCEQNLNHDAMYWYRQDPGQGLRLIYYSQIVNDFQKGDIAEGYSVSREKKESFPLTVTSAQKNPTAFYLCATQTGDTEAFFGQGTRLTVV.

This clonotype was counted many times. V usage is TRBV12-3 or TRBV12-4 and J usage is TRBJ1-1; D is ambiguous. This CDR3 contains 15 residues. Trimming stripped 5 bases from V and 1 base from J, with 14 bases between. The CDR3 DNA reads as TGTGCCAGCAGTCCCGTATTTCCGGGGAACACTGAAGCTTTCTTT. Translation gives CASSPVFPGNTEAFF.

This sequence joins TRBV4-1 and TRBJ1-5; D possibly corresponds to TRBD1 (5 bases). The CDR3 is 17 residues long. The V gene's germline CDR1 is MGHRA and CDR2 YSYEKL. Trimming shortened V by 3 bases and J by 5 bases, and 20 bases separated the two germline ends. The CDR3 DNA reads as TGCGCCAGCAGCCACCTTCCGGGACCGCTATCCCATCAGCCCCAGCATTTT. Translating gives CASSHLPGPLSHQPQHF.

This clonotype occurred a few times. This rearrangement joins TRBV2 to TRBJ2-2, with 11 bases identical to TRBD2. V lost 4 bases to trimming and J lost 8 bases; unmatched junction nucleotides: 9. The CDR3 has 16 amino acids. Looked up from germline, CDR1 is SNHLY and CDR2 is FYNNEI. The CDR3, as DNA: TGTGCCAGCAGTGGTGGGGGACTAGCGGAAGGGGGGGAGCTGTTTTTT. Translated, it gives CASSGGGLAEGGELFF.

This clonotype was found many times. The V gene is TRBV27, the J gene TRBJ2-1; the match to TRBD1 covers 7 bases. Germline lookup yields CDR1 MNHEY and CDR2 SMNVEV (reference sequence). The CDR3 is 13 amino acids. V dropped 3 bases and J dropped 7; count of bases not matched to a gene: 3. The CDR3 sequence: CASSLIRGNEQFF. In nucleotides, the CDR3 is TGTGCCAGCAGTTTGATCAGGGGGAATGAGCAGTTCTTC.

The rearrangement joins TRBV6-1 to TRBJ2-1, with unresolved D. This CDR3 is built from 14 residues. CDR1 and CDR2 from the germline V gene are MNHNS and SASEGT. Trimming removed 7 bases from V and 0 bases from J, with 10 bases in between. DNA of the CDR3: TGTGCCAGCAATTTCCTAAGCTCCTACAATGAGCAGTTCTTC. Residues: CASNFLSSYNEQFF.

The chain employs TRBV12-3 or TRBV12-4 and TRBJ1-3, with no clear D. Trimming removed 2 bases from V and 3 bases from J, with 8 bases in between. The CDR3 covers 14 residues. Written as DNA, the CDR3 is TGTGCCAGCAGTTTATCCGGGGTTGGAAACACCATATATTTT. It is translated as CASSLSGVGNTIYF.